This T cell receptor (beta chain) came from a study of T-cell reconstitution after alpha-beta-depleted transplantation in children. This clonotype occurred many times. Trimming took off 3 bases at V and 7 bases at J, with 13 bases between the two ends. The germline gives CDR1 KGHSH, CDR2 LQKENI. CDR3 length: 14 amino acids. Unique molecular identifiers featured in how the TCRbeta library was prepared. TCRdb reanalysed the PCR reads using MiXCR and keeps one entry per CDR3 protein. The table has 300,000 or so distinct CDR3 sequences, roughly 9.5% seen once. This specimen was PBMCs from the stem cell graft donor, taken from the stem cell graft. This clonotype was sampled from a human donor who donated a stem cell graft to a child with SCID. V and J are TRBV18 and TRBJ1-5; tentatively, D is TRBD1 (6 bases). The CDR3 spells CASSPTGNNQPQHF. CDR3 nucleotides: TGTGCCAGCTCACCGACAGGAAACAACCAGCCCCAGCATTTT. The full variable domain, its missing parts supplied by reference TRBV18 and TRBJ1-5, is NAGVMQNPRHLVRRRGQEARLRCSPMKGHSHVYWYRQLPEEGLKFMVYLQKENIIDESGMPKERFSAEFPKEGPSILRIQQVVRGDSAAYFCASSPTGNNQPQHFGDGTRLSIL.